This T cell receptor (beta chain) came from a study of shared clonotypes between healthy human individuals. Terminally differentiated effector memory CD45RA+ cells were excluded from the naive CD8 cells, which were CD45RO-negative and positively selected for CCR7. Germline CDR1 SNHLY, CDR2 FYNNEI. This CDR3 has 15 amino acids. Trimming took 0 bases from V and 4 from J, leaving 12 bases between them. The assay was immunoSEQ multiplex PCR, and TCRdb's table has in-frame clones only and misses some. The sample has hundreds of thousands of clones; approximately 96% are singletons. This chain uses TRBV2 with TRBJ1-2; D gene ambiguous. The TCR was taken from a young woman in good health. The sequenced sample was naive CD8+ T cells sorted from blood. CDR3 sequence (DNA): TGTGCCAGCAGTGAAGCGAAAGGTCCTGTCTATGGCTACACCTTC. Encoded protein: CASSEAKGPVYGYTF.